Included here is one T cell receptor beta chain sequence, with context. Its antigen remains undetermined. Base qualities are not provided; no much larger clone lies one nucleotide away. The immunoSEQ Assay, a bias-controlled multiplex PCR, was used to amplify TCRbeta CDR3 regions from genomic DNA. The authors' pipeline ran thus. Nucleated cell counts per sample were estimated from amplification of reference gene primers within the assay. Sequence reads were collapsed and filtered to measure the absolute abundance of every unique TCRbeta CDR3 rearrangement. For each sample, productive Simpson clonality was calculated as the square root of Simpson's diversity index across productive rearrangements. TCRdb took this table from immuneACCESS and kept in-frame rearrangements with V and J called. Such tables lack part of the clones; where checked against another copy, unresolved V genes explain under half of the gap, and the rest is unexplained. From that table come the V and J calls and clone size; the DNA was used to work out D and trimming. The sample table records 100,000 to 110,000 clones; around four fifths of these occur just once. The ten largest clones represent about 12% of the sample.

These data are taken from a study of blood T cell repertoires in COVID-19 (dated by TCRdb to 2019 to 2021). Regarding the research as a whole: Samples from collaborators originated in the United States, Italy and Spain and spanned both the acute and convalescent phases of COVID-19. The samples were drawn from the first 160 participants of the ongoing ImmuneRACE study and from under 1,500 subjects provided by 6 global collaborators. Sample metadata almost always included a de-identified subject ID, COVID-19 status, age in years and sex. Deeply sampled blood TCRbeta repertoires from subjects exposed to, actively infected with, or recovered from COVID-19 were included in the dataset. The prospective study material was composed of cDNA or gDNA derived from T cells, B-cell-depleted T cells, or PBMCs. Where HLA class I and class II types were available, the types were taken from metadata supplied by the sample provider, not from assay-based typing. The repertoires were released in a freely available public database intended as a resource for research on the immune response to SARS-CoV-2.

What the study reported, not specific to this receptor: How much clinical and demographic metadata was included differed by source and by participant, and the metadata was provided uncurated.

From the cysteine up to the phenylalanine, the CDR3 has a length of 17 residues. CDR3 DNA only is kept here, 51 bases in frame from base 1. CDR1 and CDR2 are drawn from the germline V gene (reference sequence): MNHNY, SVGAGI. Trimming leaves V shorter by 5 bases and J shorter by 6 bases, with the junction holding 13 bases beyond the gene matches. Collaborating institutions collected whole blood in K2EDTA tubes following their own protocols. For TCRbeta analysis, collaborators shipped samples as frozen whole blood, isolated PBMCs, or DNA extracted from either of those sample types. This sequence was found in a woman aged 65 to 85 with acute or convalescent COVID-19. The chain is assembled from TRBV6-6 and TRBJ2-2, with TRBD1 identical over 9 junction bases. The specimen sequenced was peripheral blood. At the DNA level, the sequence is TGTGCCAGCAGTCTCGGTCCGGGACAGGGTTTCGCCGGGGAGCTGTTTTTT. This sequence encodes CASSLGPGQGFAGELFF.